The 11 T cell receptor beta chains reported below all come from one sample, sequenced in a study of shared clonotypes between healthy human individuals. Repertoires were generated with immunoSEQ multiplex PCR, while TCRdb's copy carries only in-frame clones and drops some. Altogether 1.5 million to 2.5 million clones are present, about 95% being singletons, with the ten largest covering 0.9% to 1.5%. CD45RO-negative cells were positively selected for CCR7, leaving out terminally differentiated effector memory CD45RA+ cells. Sequenced sample: naive CD8+ T cells sorted from blood. The receptor source for this set is a man between 18 and 35 years old in good health.

The count of this clone is one. The rearrangement uses TRBV23-1 and TRBJ1-1; D is unresolved. TRBV23-1 is filed as an ORF, its function uncertain. The V end lost 3 bases, the J end lost 4 bases, and 9 bases lay between the germline ends. The CDR3 is 13 residues long. DNA of the CDR3: TGCGCCAGCAGTCAGGGGTTGAGCACTGAAGCTTTCTTT. This translates into CASSQGLSTEAFF.

Notes on this clone: Distinct nucleotide sequences in the sample also encode this CDR3. This rearrangement joins TRBV5-1 to TRBJ2-7; D gene unclear. V lost 0 bases and J 2 bases, leaving 6 bases between the germline ends. Germline CDR1 reads SGHRS; CDR2 reads YFSETQ. CDR3 length: 13 residues. For the CDR3, the DNA is TGCGCCAGCAGCTTGGATGGGACCTACGAGCAGTACTTC. This translates into CASSLDGTYEQYF.

This clone was counted once. This chain joins TRBV11-1 and TRBJ2-3; 10 bases are a match to TRBD1. J gave up 5 bases and V 5 bases, and 13 bases lay outside the gene matches. This CDR3 is 17 amino acids long. Per the germline V gene, CDR1 is SGHAT and CDR2 is FQDESV (reference sequence). CDR3 amino acids: CASSPPADRGQVDTQYF. In DNA, the CDR3 is TGTGCCAGCAGCCCTCCTGCCGACAGGGGGCAGGTAGATACGCAGTATTTT.

The rearrangement uses TRBV29-1 and TRBJ2-3, with D possibly matching TRBD1 (6 bases). CDR3 length: 13 residues. V dropped 4 bases and J dropped 2 bases, with 10 bases sitting between them. Germline V lookup: CDR1 SQVTM, CDR2 ANQGSEA. The CDR3 reads CSVVWDNTDTQYF. In DNA, the CDR3 is TGCAGCGTTGTTTGGGACAACACAGATACGCAGTATTTT.

CDR3 amino acids: CAWTDFLNEQFF. CDR3 nucleotides: TGTGCCTGGACGGACTTTTTGAATGAGCAGTTCTTC. This chain links TRBV30 with TRBJ2-1, with D possibly being TRBD2 (5 bases). Trimming removed 4 bases at V and 7 bases at J, with 11 bases between. Germline loops: CDR1 GTSNPN, CDR2 SVGIG (reference sequence). This CDR3 has 12 amino acids.

The rearrangement links TRBV5-1 to TRBJ2-7, with a possible D match to TRBD1 (6 bases). V was clipped by 4 bases and J by 2 bases, with 13 bases between them. Germline V gene sequence: CDR1 SGHRS, CDR2 YFSETQ. This CDR3 has 14 residues. CDR3 bases: TGCGCCAGCAGCACGGACAGTTCCGCCTACGAGCAGTACTTC. It is translated as CASSTDSSAYEQYF.

The CDR3 sequence: CASSSGTASEQFF. CDR3 DNA sequence: TGTGCCAGCAGCTCCGGGACAGCAAGTGAGCAGTTCTTC. This sequence joins TRBV11-3 and TRBJ2-1; 7 bases align to TRBD1. CDR1 and CDR2 from the germline V gene are SGHNT and YENEEA. The CDR3 covers 13 residues. J gave up 9 bases and V 4 bases, and 6 bases lay outside the gene matches. Based on the CDR3 plus reference TRBV11-3 and TRBJ2-1, the full variable domain is EAGVVQSPRYKIIEKKQPVAFWCNPISGHNTLYWYLQNLGQGPELLIRYENEEAVDDSQLPKDRFSAERLKGVDSTLKIQPAELGDSAVYLCASSSGTASEQFFGPGTRLTVL.

The CDR3 protein is CSASWGESSYNEQFF. The CDR3 DNA sequence: TGCAGCGCCTCCTGGGGGGAAAGCTCCTACAATGAGCAGTTCTTC. The rearrangement uses TRBV29-1 and TRBJ2-1, with a possible D match to TRBD2 (6 bases). This CDR3 has 15 amino acids. V was clipped by 7 bases and J by 0 bases, with 16 bases between them. The germline gives CDR1 SQVTM, CDR2 ANQGSEA.

The chain joins TRBV5-4 to TRBJ2-7, with 9 bases that match TRBD1. Germline values: CDR1 SGHNT, CDR2 YYREEE (reference sequence). The CDR3 is made up of 16 amino acids. V lost 0 bases, J lost 4 bases, and 8 bases stayed unmatched. Here the CDR3 reads CASSLAGTGIWYEQYF. CDR3 sequence (DNA): TGTGCCAGCAGCTTGGCCGGGACAGGGATTTGGTACGAGCAGTACTTC.

This clone appeared a single time. CDR3 nucleotide sequence: TGTGCCAGCAGTTTATCGCCGGAATCGGAAAAACTGTTTTTT. The encoded protein is CASSLSPESEKLFF. This chain connects TRBV27 to TRBJ1-4; D is unclear. Trimming stripped 0 bases from V and 8 bases from J, with 10 bases between. The germline gives CDR1 MNHEY, CDR2 SMNVEV (reference sequence). There are 14 residues in the CDR3. Looking up the rest from reference TRBV27 and TRBJ1-4 gives the full variable domain: EAQVTQNPRYLITVTGKKLTVTCSQNMNHEYMSWYRQDPGLGLRQIYYSMNVEVTDKGDVPEGYKVSRKEKRNFPLILESPSPNQTSLYFCASSLSPESEKLFFGSGTQLSVL.

The rearrangement joins TRBV7-9 to TRBJ1-1; no clear D gene. Germline CDR1 and CDR2: SEHNR and FQNEAQ (reference sequence). V was shortened by 1 base and J by 1 base, with 7 bases between the two germline ends. The CDR3 runs to 14 residues. This CDR3 reads CASSLVDQNTEAFF. Here the CDR3 DNA reads TGTGCCAGCAGCTTAGTAGATCAGAACACTGAAGCTTTCTTT.